This TCR beta chain was sequenced in a study of human CD8 memory T cell subsets. The CDR3 spans 12 residues. Germline CDR1 reads SGHVS; CDR2 reads FNYEAQ. Sequencing libraries of TCR beta were made by UMI-labeled 5' RACE. TCRdb re-called the 5' RACE reads and catalogs CDR3 proteins one per entry, DNA excluded. The sample table includes fewer than 20,000 distinct CDR3 sequences. General study results and limits: Effector memory subsets were less diverse than the similarly diverse stem-like memory and precursor exhausted subsets. Stem-like memory and precursor exhausted T cell repertoires barely overlapped.

Of note for this clonotype: The antigen is undetermined.

The sample taken for sequencing was CD8+ T cells from PBMCs. The sequence was collected from a human donor in good health. The rearrangement uses TRBV7-6 and TRBJ2-1; TCRdb returns TRBD2, unconfirmable since there is no DNA. The CDR3 reads CASTAGGNEQFF.